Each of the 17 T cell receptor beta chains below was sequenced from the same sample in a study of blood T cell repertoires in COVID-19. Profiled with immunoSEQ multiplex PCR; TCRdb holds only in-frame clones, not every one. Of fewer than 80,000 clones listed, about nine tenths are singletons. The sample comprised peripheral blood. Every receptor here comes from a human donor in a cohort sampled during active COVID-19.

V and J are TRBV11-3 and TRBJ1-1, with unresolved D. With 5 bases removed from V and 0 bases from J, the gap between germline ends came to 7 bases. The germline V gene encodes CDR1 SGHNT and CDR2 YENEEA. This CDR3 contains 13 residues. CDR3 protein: CASSKHLNTEAFF. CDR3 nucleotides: TGTGCCAGCAGCAAACACCTGAACACTGAAGCTTTCTTT.

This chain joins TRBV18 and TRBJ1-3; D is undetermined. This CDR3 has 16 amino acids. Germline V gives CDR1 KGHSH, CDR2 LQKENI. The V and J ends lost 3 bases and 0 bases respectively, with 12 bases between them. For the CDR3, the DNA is TGTGCCAGCTCACCCCGTGGCGGGAGCTCTGGAAACACCATATATTTT. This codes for CASSPRGGSSGNTIYF.

The CDR3 protein is CAWSVLAGEQFF. In DNA form, the CDR3 reads TGTGCCTGGAGTGTACTAGCGGGAGAGCAGTTCTTC. The V call is TRBV30, the J call TRBJ2-1; TRBD2 agrees at 10 bases. Looked up from germline, CDR1 is GTSNPN and CDR2 is SVGIG (reference sequence). This CDR3 region has 12 residues. V shed 0 bases, J shed 10 bases, and the junction held 0 bases outside the gene matches.

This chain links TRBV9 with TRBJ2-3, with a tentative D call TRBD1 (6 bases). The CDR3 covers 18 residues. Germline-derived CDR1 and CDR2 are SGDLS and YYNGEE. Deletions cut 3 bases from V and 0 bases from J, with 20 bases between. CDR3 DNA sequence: TGTGCCAGCAGCGCCCGCTTCTTAACAGGGACAAGCACAGATACGCAGTATTTT. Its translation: CASSARFLTGTSTDTQYF.

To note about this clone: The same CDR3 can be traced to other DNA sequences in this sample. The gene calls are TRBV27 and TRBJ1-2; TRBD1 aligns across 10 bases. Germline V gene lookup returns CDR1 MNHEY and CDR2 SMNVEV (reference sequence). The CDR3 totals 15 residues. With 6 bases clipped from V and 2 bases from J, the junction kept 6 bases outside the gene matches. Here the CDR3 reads CASSVDRGRNYGYTF. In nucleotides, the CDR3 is TGTGCCAGCAGCGTGGACAGGGGGAGAAACTATGGCTACACCTTC.

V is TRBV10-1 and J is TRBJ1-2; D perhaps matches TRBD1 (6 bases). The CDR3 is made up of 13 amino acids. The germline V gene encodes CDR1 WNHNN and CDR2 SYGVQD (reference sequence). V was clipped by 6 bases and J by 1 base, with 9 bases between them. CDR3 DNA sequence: TGCGCCAGCAGCGACAGGTTTAACTATGGCTACACCTTC. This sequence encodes CASSDRFNYGYTF.

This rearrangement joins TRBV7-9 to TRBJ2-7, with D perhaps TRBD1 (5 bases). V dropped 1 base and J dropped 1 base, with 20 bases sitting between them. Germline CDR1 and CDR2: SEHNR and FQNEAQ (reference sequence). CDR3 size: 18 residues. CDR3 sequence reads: CASSLEAYGALSSYEQYF. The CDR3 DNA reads TGTGCCAGCAGCTTAGAGGCTTATGGGGCCCTATCATCCTACGAGCAGTACTTC.

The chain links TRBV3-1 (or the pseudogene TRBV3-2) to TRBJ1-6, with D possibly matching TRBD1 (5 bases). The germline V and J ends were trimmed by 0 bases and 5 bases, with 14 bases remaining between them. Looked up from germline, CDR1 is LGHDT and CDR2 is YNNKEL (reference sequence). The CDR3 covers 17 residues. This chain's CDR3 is CASSQDLRGFDNSPLHF. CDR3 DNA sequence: TGTGCCAGCAGCCAAGATCTCCGGGGGTTCGATAATTCACCCCTCCACTTT.

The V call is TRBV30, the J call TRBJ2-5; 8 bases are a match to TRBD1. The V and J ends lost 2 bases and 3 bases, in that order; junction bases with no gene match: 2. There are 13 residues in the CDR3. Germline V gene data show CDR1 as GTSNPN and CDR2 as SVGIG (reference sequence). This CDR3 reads CAWSLDREETQYF. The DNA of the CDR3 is TGTGCCTGGAGTCTGGACAGGGAAGAGACCCAGTACTTC.

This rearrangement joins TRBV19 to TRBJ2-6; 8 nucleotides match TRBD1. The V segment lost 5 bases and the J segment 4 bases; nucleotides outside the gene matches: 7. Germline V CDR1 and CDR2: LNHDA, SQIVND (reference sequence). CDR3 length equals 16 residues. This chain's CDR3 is CASSQQGAQGANVLTF. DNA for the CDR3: TGTGCCAGTAGTCAGCAGGGGGCGCAAGGGGCCAACGTCCTGACTTTC.

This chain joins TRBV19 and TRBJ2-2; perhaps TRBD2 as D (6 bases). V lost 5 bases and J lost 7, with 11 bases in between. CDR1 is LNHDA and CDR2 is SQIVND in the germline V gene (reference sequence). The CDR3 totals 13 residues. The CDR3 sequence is CASSPPGVGELFF. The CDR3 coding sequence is TGTGCCAGTAGTCCCCCGGGGGTCGGGGAGCTGTTTTTT. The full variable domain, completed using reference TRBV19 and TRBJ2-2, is DGGITQSPKYLFRKEGQNVTLSCEQNLNHDAMYWYRQDPGQGLRLIYYSQIVNDFQKGDIAEGYSVSREKKESFPLTVTSAQKNPTAFYLCASSPPGVGELFFGEGSRLTVL.

This CDR3 reads CASSRTSGRANTGELFF. The CDR3 DNA is TGTGCCAGCAGTCGGACTAGCGGGAGGGCTAACACCGGGGAGCTGTTTTTT. The chain combines TRBV6-2 or TRBV6-3 with TRBJ2-2; 15 bases are a match to TRBD2. The germline V gene encodes CDR1 MNHEY and CDR2 SVGEGT. The CDR3 extends over 17 amino acids. J was trimmed by 2 bases and V by 5 bases; bases with no gene match: 3.

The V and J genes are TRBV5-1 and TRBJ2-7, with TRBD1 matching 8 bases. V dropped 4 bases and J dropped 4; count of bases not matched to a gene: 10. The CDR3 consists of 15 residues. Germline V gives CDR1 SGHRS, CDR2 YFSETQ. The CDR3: CASSTRQGSAYEQYF. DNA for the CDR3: TGCGCCAGCAGCACCAGACAGGGGTCGGCTTACGAGCAGTACTTC.

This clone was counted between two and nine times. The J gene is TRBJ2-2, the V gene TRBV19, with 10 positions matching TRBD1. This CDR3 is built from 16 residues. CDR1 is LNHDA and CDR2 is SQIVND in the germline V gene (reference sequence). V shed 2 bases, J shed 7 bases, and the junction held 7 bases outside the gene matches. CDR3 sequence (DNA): TGTGCCAGTAGTATACCCGGGACAGGGGCGGTCGGGGAGCTGTTTTTT. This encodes CASSIPGTGAVGELFF.

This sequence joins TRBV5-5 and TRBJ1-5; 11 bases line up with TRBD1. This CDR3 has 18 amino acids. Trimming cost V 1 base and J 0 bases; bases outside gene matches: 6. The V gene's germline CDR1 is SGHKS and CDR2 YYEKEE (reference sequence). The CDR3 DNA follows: TGTGCCAGCAGCTTGTTGGACAGGGGGCTGAATAGCAATCAGCCCCAGCATTTT. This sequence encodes CASSLLDRGLNSNQPQHF.

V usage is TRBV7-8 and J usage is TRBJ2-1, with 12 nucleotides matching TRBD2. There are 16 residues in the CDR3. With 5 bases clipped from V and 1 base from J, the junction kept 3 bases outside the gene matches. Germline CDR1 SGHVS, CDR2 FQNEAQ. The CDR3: CASSKTSGSSYNEQFF. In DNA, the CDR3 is TGTGCCAGCAGCAAGACTAGCGGGAGTTCCTACAATGAGCAGTTCTTC. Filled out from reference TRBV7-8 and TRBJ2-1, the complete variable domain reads GAGVSQSPRYKVAKRGQDVALRCDPISGHVSLFWYQQALGQGPEFLTYFQNEAQLDKSGLPSDRFFAERPEGSVSTLKIQRTQQEDSAVYLCASSKTSGSSYNEQFFGPGTRLTVL.

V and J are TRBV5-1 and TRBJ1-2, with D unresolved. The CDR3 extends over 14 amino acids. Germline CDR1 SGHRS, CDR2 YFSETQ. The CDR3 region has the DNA TGCGCAACTCTTTATCGGGGAGGTAACTATGGCTACACCTTC. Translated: CATLYRGGNYGYTF. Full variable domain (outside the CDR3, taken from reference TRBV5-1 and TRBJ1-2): KAGVTQTPRYLIKTRGQQVTLSCSPISGHRSVSWYQQTPGQGLQFLFEYFSETQRNKGNFPGRFSGRQFSNSRSEMNVSTLELGDSALYLCATLYRGGNYGYTFGSGTRLTVV.